This T cell receptor (beta chain) was documented in a study of tumor-infiltrating lymphocytes in primary liver carcinoma. Overall study findings and caveats: Overlap between tumor regions exceeded overlap of tumor with adjacent tissue or blood. Tumor samples exhibited a significantly greater top-250-clone fraction than blood samples (p = 0.039).

RNA and DNA were co-extracted from about 20-30 mg of unsorted bulk tissue. Five discrete regions of every tumor underwent sampling. TCR beta cDNA came from 400 to 500 ng total RNA, primed with a constant-region primer. ARM-PCR, slightly modified, supplied the TCR beta libraries through three nested multiplex PCR rounds. MiXCR, run by TCRdb on the multiplex PCR reads, gives a single entry per CDR3 protein. This table holds some 94,000 distinct CDR3 sequences, more than 65% found once. To note about this clonotype: The antigen is undetermined. A junction boundary mismatches the germline segment, possibly from a read error.

The clonotype was recovered from a woman in her sixties or seventies with primary liver carcinoma and hepatitis B virus infection. Sequences were obtained from liver tumor tissue from sampling region 5. The subset denotes: tumor region T5, tumor centre.

This chain's CDR3 is CPSHPESSNQPQHF. Written as DNA, the CDR3 is TGTCCCAGCCATCCGGAAAGTAGCAATCAGCCCCAGCATTTT. V and J are TRBV2 and TRBJ1-5; D not certain. The CDR3 runs 14 residues. The germline V gene has CDR1 SNHLY and CDR2 FYNNEI.